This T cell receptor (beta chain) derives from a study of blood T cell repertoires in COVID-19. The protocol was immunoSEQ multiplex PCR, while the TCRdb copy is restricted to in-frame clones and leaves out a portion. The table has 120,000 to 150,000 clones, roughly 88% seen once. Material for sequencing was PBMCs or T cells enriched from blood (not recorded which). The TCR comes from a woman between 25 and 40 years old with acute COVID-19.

The CDR3: CASSLGGIWGYTF. CDR3 sequence (DNA): TGTGCCAGCAGCCTTGGGGGCATCTGGGGCTACACCTTC. The rearrangement joins TRBV7-2 to TRBJ1-2; D possibly corresponds to TRBD1 (6 bases). The CDR3 totals 13 residues. Trimming took 5 bases from V and 8 from J, leaving 15 bases between them. The germline CDR1 and CDR2 sequences are SGHTA and FQGNSA. The variable domain in full, completed from reference TRBV7-2 and TRBJ1-2, reads GAGVSQSPSNKVTEKGKDVELRCDPISGHTALYWYRQSLGQGLEFLIYFQGNSAPDKSGLPSDRFSAERTGGSVSTLTIQRTQQEDSAVYLCASSLGGIWGYTFGSGTRLTVV.